These 18 T cell receptor beta chains were all obtained from the same sample, sequenced in a study of tumor and adjacent non-tumor tissue in lung cancer. This sample's RNA came from whole unsorted tissue. The library came from three nested PCR rounds adapted from ARM-PCR protocols. TCRdb reanalysed the multiplex PCR reads using MiXCR and keeps one entry per CDR3 protein. Among under 250,000 distinct CDR3 sequences listed, 70% to 75% were seen once. The specimen sequenced was lung tumor tissue. The receptors come from a man aged 60 to 75 with non-small cell lung cancer.

About this clonotype: Since a much larger clone is just one base distant, this may be a read error. This chain connects TRBV20-1 to TRBJ2-1, with TRBD2 matching 10 bases. The V and J ends lost 3 bases and 4 bases, in that order; junction bases with no gene match: 12. Germline lookup yields CDR1 DFQATT and CDR2 SNEGSKA (reference sequence). This CDR3 has 17 amino acids. The CDR3 DNA sequence: TGCAGTGCTAGCGGGCTAGCGGGGGTCCGAAATTACAATGAGCAGTTCTTC. Translated: CSASGLAGVRNYNEQFF.

Regarding this clonotype: Possible read error: a much larger clone is one base away. The V and J genes are TRBV5-6 and TRBJ2-1; D not resolved. Germline V gives CDR1 SGHDT, CDR2 YYEEEE. The ends were cut back, 0 bases at V and 15 bases at J, with 16 bases in the middle. The CDR3 contains 13 residues. The CDR3 is CASSLVSTSSRFF. Here the CDR3 DNA reads TGTGCCAGCAGCTTGGTGTCGACTTCTTCGCGGTTCTTC.

Comment on this clonotype: No conserved phenylalanine or tryptophan is present at the end of the CDR3, so a read error is the likely explanation. No DNA is shown, since the ends of the CDR3 on it are uncertain; the CDR3 is the one TCRdb lists. The chain carries TRBV6-1 and TRBJ1-5; TRBD1, as called in the table, went unchecked against the DNA. The CDR3 length equals 13 residues, ends included. The germline gives CDR1 MNHNS, CDR2 SASEGT. CDR3 sequence reads: CASSEQGRQPQQS.

As concerns this clonotype: The missing conserved phenylalanine or tryptophan at the end of this CDR3 makes a read error likely. The CDR3 is CSGGQGVSSYEQYS. The CDR3 DNA is TGCAGCGGTGGACAGGGAGTTAGCTCCTACGAGCAGTACTCA. The gene calls are TRBV29-1 and TRBJ2-7; 8 bases match TRBD1. The CDR3 length is 14 residues. With 7 bases clipped from V and 0 bases from J, the junction kept 8 bases outside the gene matches. The germline V gene encodes CDR1 SQVTM and CDR2 ANQGSEA.

A remark on this clonotype: Mismatch with germline at one junction end may stem from a read error. The CDR3 DNA follows: TGTGCCAGCGGCCAAGATTTGGGCGGGTCAAGCTCAGATACGCAGTATTTT. It is translated as CASGQDLGGSSSDTQYF. The rearrangement links TRBV4-2 to TRBJ2-3; possible D gene TRBD2, 5 bases. The CDR3 runs 17 residues. The germline V gene encodes CDR1 LGHNA and CDR2 YNFKEQ.

The rearrangement uses TRBV12-3 or TRBV12-4 and TRBJ2-5, with 9 bases fitting TRBD1. Trimming removed 8 bases from V and 2 bases from J; junction bases left unmatched: 21. The CDR3 runs to 19 residues. CDR3 nucleotide sequence: TGTGCCAGCTGTTACCGCACACAGGGGGCGGATACCAGTCAAGAGACCCAGTACTTC. Its translation: CASCYRTQGADTSQETQYF.

This clonotype came up many times. The chain recombines TRBV6-6 with TRBJ2-5; TRBD2 is a possible D gene (5 bases). Germline V gene sequence: CDR1 MNHNY, CDR2 SVGAGI (reference sequence). The CDR3 covers 13 residues. The V and J ends lost 6 bases and 7 bases respectively, with 15 bases between them. CDR3 protein: CASRSDSRGTQYF. The CDR3 DNA follows: TGTGCCAGCAGATCGGACTCCCGGGGGACCCAGTACTTC.

The chain employs TRBV12-3 or TRBV12-4 and TRBJ1-1; maybe TRBD1 (5 bases). V was cut by 3 bases and J by 1 base, with 15 bases left in between. The CDR3 is 16 residues long. The CDR3 here is CASSFLGVWENTEAFF. The CDR3 DNA sequence: TGTGCCAGCAGTTTCCTGGGGGTTTGGGAGAACACTGAAGCTTTCTTT.

The gene calls are TRBV6-5 and TRBJ2-1; D is unresolved. CDR1 and CDR2 from the germline V gene are MNHEY and SVGAGI. V lost 2 bases and J 6 bases, leaving 17 bases between the germline ends. The CDR3 has 16 residues. The CDR3 sequence: CASSYSGPEAGNEQFF. The CDR3 coding sequence is TGTGCCAGCAGTTACAGTGGTCCCGAGGCCGGCAATGAGCAGTTCTTC.

As to this clonotype: An end of the junction differs from the germline gene, which may be a read error. The rearrangement links TRBV11-3 to TRBJ2-7; D perhaps matches TRBD1 (6 bases). The CDR3 length is 14 residues. Germline loops: CDR1 SGHNT, CDR2 YENEEA. CDR3 bases: TGTGCCAGCAGTTCAGGACAGATCTCCTACGAGCAGTACTTT. Translating gives CASSSGQISYEQYF.

Concerning this clonotype: The conserved phenylalanine or tryptophan is not found at the CDR3 terminus, so this likely reflects a read error. The rearrangement uses TRBV12-3 or TRBV12-4 and TRBJ2-5; tentative D call: TRBD2 (13 bases). The CDR3 has 24 amino acids. The chain's CDR3 is CVSSLVRGTGGELAGGHTQETQYL. The DNA for the CDR3 is TGTGTCAGCAGTCTGGTTAGAGGGACAGGGGGCGAACTAGCGGGAGGGCACACTCAAGAGACCCAGTACTTA.

With respect to this clonotype: This is likely a read error, given that the CDR3 carries no conserved phenylalanine or tryptophan at its end. The limits of the CDR3 on the DNA are not certain, so only TCRdb's listed CDR3 is given. The V and J genes are TRBV6-2 or TRBV6-3 and TRBJ2-7; the listed D gene, TRBD2, was not tested against the DNA. The CDR3 is 15 residues long, ends included. Germline V lookup: CDR1 MNHEY, CDR2 SVGEGT. The CDR3 region is CAGSFGTSGTYEQCI.

On this clonotype: It may be a read error: a sequence one base away is much more abundant. V gene TRBV29-1 combines with J gene TRBJ1-6, with a possible D match to TRBD1 (6 bases). Germline V CDR1 and CDR2: SQVTM, ANQGSEA. The CDR3 loop spans 13 amino acids. The CDR3: CNVSTGNNSPLHF. CDR3 DNA sequence: TGCAACGTGTCGACAGGAAATAATTCACCCCTCCACTTT.

This clonotype was seen repeatedly, ten times or more. The V gene is TRBV12-3 or TRBV12-4, the J gene TRBJ2-1, with D possibly matching TRBD1 (5 bases). V lost 4 bases and J lost 9, with 10 bases in between. The CDR3 consists of 12 residues. CDR3 coding DNA: TGTGCCAGCAGTTGGCAGGGTGGTGAGCAGTTCTTC. Its translation is CASSWQGGEQFF.

The sample holds a few counts of this clonotype. The CDR3 DNA follows: TGCAGTGCTAGAGAACCACAGGATCTAGCCAAAAACATTCAGTACTTC. Translation: CSAREPQDLAKNIQYF. The V and J genes are TRBV20-1 and TRBJ2-4; a possible D gene is TRBD1 (5 bases). Germline V gene data show CDR1 as DFQATT and CDR2 as SNEGSKA (reference sequence). Between the trimmed V and J ends, which lost 0 bases and 0 bases, there was a span of 12 bases. The CDR3 totals 16 residues.

The V call is TRBV11-3, the J call TRBJ2-1, with 9 bases aligning to TRBD2. The CDR3 covers 15 residues. Germline CDR1 is SGHNT and CDR2 is YENEEA. The trim removed 4 bases at V and 5 bases at J, leaving 6 bases unmatched. The DNA of the CDR3 is TGTGCCAGCAGCTCGTCTAGCGGGATCAACAATGAGCAGTTCTTC. This codes for CASSSSSGINNEQFF.

As concerns this clonotype: The junction and the germline gene differ at one end; a read error may be behind it. The gene calls are TRBV20-1 and TRBJ2-3; TRBD2 agrees at 7 bases. CDR3 length equals 14 residues. CDR1 is DFQATT, CDR2 SNEGSKA, per germline (reference sequence). DNA of the CDR3: TGCAATGCTAGAGTCGTGGGAGGGGAAGGTACGCAGTATTTT. It specifies CNARVVGGEGTQYF.

This clonotype has a single count. Its ends do not fully match the called genes, so a read error is possible. The chain has TRBV12-3 or TRBV12-4 and TRBJ1-4; D remains unclear. The CDR3 is 14 amino acids. The CDR3 here is CASSFHATDEKLFF. The DNA for the CDR3 is TGTGCCAGCAGTTTTCATGCAACTGATGAAAAACTGTTTTTT.